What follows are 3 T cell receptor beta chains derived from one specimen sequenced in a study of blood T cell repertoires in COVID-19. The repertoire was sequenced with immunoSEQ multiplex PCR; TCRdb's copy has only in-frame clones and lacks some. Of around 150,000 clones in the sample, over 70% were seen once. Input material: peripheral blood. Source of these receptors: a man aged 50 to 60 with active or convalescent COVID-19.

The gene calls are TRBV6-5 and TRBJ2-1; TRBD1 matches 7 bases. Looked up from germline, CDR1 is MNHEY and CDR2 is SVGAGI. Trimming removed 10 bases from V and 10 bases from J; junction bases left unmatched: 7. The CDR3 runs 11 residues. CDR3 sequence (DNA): TGTGCCACCTTGACAGGGCCAGAGCAGTTCTTC. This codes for CATLTGPEQFF.

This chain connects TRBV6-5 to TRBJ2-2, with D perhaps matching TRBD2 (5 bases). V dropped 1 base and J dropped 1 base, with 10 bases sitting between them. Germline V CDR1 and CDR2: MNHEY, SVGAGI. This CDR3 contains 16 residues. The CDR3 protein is CASSYYGVLNTGELFF. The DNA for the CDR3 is TGTGCCAGCAGTTACTACGGGGTGTTGAACACCGGGGAGCTGTTTTTT.

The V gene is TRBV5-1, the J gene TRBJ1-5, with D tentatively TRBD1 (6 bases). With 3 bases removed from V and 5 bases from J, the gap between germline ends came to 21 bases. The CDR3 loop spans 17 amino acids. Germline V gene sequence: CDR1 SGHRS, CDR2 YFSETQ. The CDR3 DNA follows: TGCGCCAGCAGCTCCGGAATGATCAGGGGAAAGGATCAGCCCCAGCATTTT. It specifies CASSSGMIRGKDQPQHF.